The 31 T cell receptor beta chains below all came from one sample that was sequenced in a study of shared clonotypes between healthy human individuals. Clones were read by immunoSEQ multiplex PCR, and TCRdb kept only the in-frame ones, dropping some. The table records some 740,000 clones, more than 85% of them present only once. Positively selected for CCR7, the CD45RO-negative cells used as naive CD8 cells excluded terminally differentiated effector memory CD45RA+ cells. The sequenced sample was naive CD8+ T cells sorted from blood. These receptors came from a man aged 30-40 years in good health.

The chain couples TRBV6-1 to TRBJ2-5; D remains unclear. The CDR3 extends over 12 amino acids. V lost 0 bases, J lost 5 bases, and 4 bases lay in between. The germline gives CDR1 MNHNS, CDR2 SASEGT. CDR3: CASSEAAETQYF. The CDR3 DNA is TGTGCCAGCAGTGAAGCCGCGGAGACCCAGTACTTC.

This clone was observed once. The chain recombines TRBV27 with TRBJ2-1; D perhaps matches TRBD2 (6 bases). CDR3 length equals 15 residues. Germline CDR1 MNHEY, CDR2 SMNVEV (reference sequence). V lost 2 bases to trimming and J lost 7 bases, with 15 bases between them. In DNA form, the CDR3 reads TGTGCCAGCAGTTTAGCGGGGAACGTCGTGAATGAGCAGTTCTTC. This gives the protein CASSLAGNVVNEQFF.

The V call is TRBV7-9, the J call TRBJ2-1; 8 bases map to TRBD1. The length of the CDR3 is 15 residues. CDR1 and CDR2 (germline): SEHNR, FQNEAQ (reference sequence). V gave up 3 bases and J gave up 7 bases; unmatched junction bases: 8. The CDR3 loop reads CASSLRQGPENEQFF. DNA of the CDR3: TGTGCCAGCAGCTTGAGACAGGGGCCAGAGAATGAGCAGTTCTTC.

V gene TRBV7-8 combines with J gene TRBJ2-6; 7 bases fit TRBD1. This CDR3 has 21 residues. Germline trimming cut 2 bases from V and 1 base from J; bases unmatched to any gene: 17. CDR1 SGHVS and CDR2 FQNEAQ come from the germline V gene. CDR3 region: CASSLYGALGGQESGANVLTF. The CDR3 coding sequence is TGTGCCAGCAGCTTATATGGGGCCCTAGGCGGACAGGAATCTGGGGCCAACGTCCTGACTTTC.

The rearrangement joins TRBV19 to TRBJ2-7; D is tentatively TRBD1 or TRBD2 (6 bases each). The CDR3 runs 16 residues. V lost 4 bases and J lost 3, with 19 bases in between. Per the germline V gene, CDR1 is LNHDA and CDR2 is SQIVND (reference sequence). The CDR3 here is CASSTGVASEYYEQYF. CDR3 bases: TGTGCCAGTAGTACAGGGGTGGCTAGCGAGTACTACGAGCAGTACTTC.

In this sample, this clone turned up a few times. The chain employs TRBV13 and TRBJ1-1; D is unresolved. Between the trimmed V and J ends, which lost 2 bases and 6 bases, there was a span of 10 bases. Germline assignment: CDR1 PRHDT and CDR2 FYEKMQ (reference sequence). This CDR3 contains 13 residues. CDR3 sequence: CASSLLIGSEAFF. CDR3 sequence (DNA): TGTGCCAGCAGCTTACTCATAGGCTCTGAAGCTTTCTTT.

This clone was observed at least ten times. The J gene is TRBJ2-7, the V gene TRBV10-2; D not certain. This CDR3 is 13 amino acids long. The V gene's germline CDR1 is WSHSY and CDR2 SAAADI. V dropped 3 bases and J dropped 0 bases, with 6 bases sitting between them. The CDR3 DNA sequence: TGCGCCAGCAGTGACCAGAGCTCCTACGAGCAGTACTTC. Protein product: CASSDQSSYEQYF.

The rearrangement uses TRBV11-2 and TRBJ2-4; D is undetermined. Per germline, CDR1 SGHAT and CDR2 FQNNGV. CDR3 length equals 14 residues. Deletions cut 8 bases from V and 2 bases from J, with 13 bases between. Here the CDR3 reads CASLGFGTKNIQYF. The CDR3 coding sequence is TGTGCCAGCTTAGGATTTGGAACCAAAAACATTCAGTACTTC.

The chain carries TRBV6-1 and TRBJ2-6; D gene uncertain. Per germline, CDR1 MNHNS and CDR2 SASEGT. This CDR3 is built from 15 residues. Trimming pared 8 bases from V and 4 bases from J, leaving 15 bases between. For the CDR3, the DNA is TGTGCCAGCTACCCTGAACTGTACGGGGCCAACGTCCTGACTTTC. This gives the protein CASYPELYGANVLTF.

The rearrangement uses TRBV7-6 and TRBJ2-1, with TRBD2 identical over 13 bases. The CDR3 extends over 15 amino acids. From germline, CDR1 is SGHVS and CDR2 FNYEAQ. V lost 2 bases, J lost 8 bases, and 3 bases stayed unmatched. This chain's CDR3 is CASSLRTSGSDEQFF. In DNA form, the CDR3 reads TGTGCCAGCAGCTTAAGGACTAGCGGGAGCGATGAGCAGTTCTTC.

The chain combines TRBV7-8 with TRBJ2-1; D ambiguous. The CDR3 runs to 15 residues. V was pared by 6 bases and J by 0 bases, with 12 bases between. Per germline, CDR1 SGHVS and CDR2 FQNEAQ. As DNA, the CDR3 is TGTGCCAGCAGTCCCCCTGTGGGCTCCTACAATGAGCAGTTCTTC. Amino acids: CASSPPVGSYNEQFF.

The CDR3 region has the DNA TGTGCCAGCAGTTACCCTTCCCTGTCCGGGGAGCTGTTTTTT. Translating gives CASSYPSLSGELFF. The chain recombines TRBV6-5 with TRBJ2-2; D not resolved. Trimming shortened V by 2 bases and J by 6 bases, and 10 bases separated the two germline ends. Germline CDR1 reads MNHEY; CDR2 reads SVGAGI. CDR3 length: 14 residues.

The chain carries TRBV28 and TRBJ1-1; D is uncertain. Germline V gene data show CDR1 as MDHEN and CDR2 as SYDVKM. V was clipped by 1 base and J by 1 base, with 10 bases between them. This CDR3 contains 15 residues. CDR3 residues: CASSLFSAPNTEAFF. CDR3 nucleotide sequence: TGTGCCAGCAGTTTATTCAGCGCCCCGAACACTGAAGCTTTCTTT.

The gene calls are TRBV19 and TRBJ2-6; TRBD1 matches at 8 bases. With 8 bases clipped from V and 4 bases from J, the junction kept 13 bases outside the gene matches. In germline, CDR1 is LNHDA, CDR2 SQIVND (reference sequence). The CDR3 is 17 residues long. In DNA, the CDR3 is TGTGCCAGTCTTATTCAGGGGGCGCAGGCCGGGGCCAACGTCCTGACTTTC. Encoded protein: CASLIQGAQAGANVLTF.

This clone appeared a few times. The chain combines TRBV12-5 with TRBJ2-7; D is unresolved. CDR3 size: 12 residues. Germline assignment: CDR1 LGHNT and CDR2 FRNRAP. V was shortened by 6 bases and J by 6 bases, with 12 bases between the two germline ends. The CDR3 DNA reads as TGTGCTAGTGGGCTCATTGGCGGCGAGCAGTACTTC. This encodes CASGLIGGEQYF.

The V gene is TRBV9, the J gene TRBJ2-3, with 8 bases fitting TRBD1. Germline CDR1 and CDR2: SGDLS and YYNGEE. This CDR3 is built from 17 residues. V shed 0 bases, J shed 3 bases, and the junction held 9 bases outside the gene matches. As DNA, the CDR3 is TGTGCCAGCAGCGTAGATCACGGACAGGGTGGTACAGATACGCAGTATTTT. This encodes CASSVDHGQGGTDTQYF.

V gene TRBV4-3 combines with J gene TRBJ2-7, with 7 bases that match TRBD2. Germline CDR1 and CDR2: LGHNA and YSLEER. This CDR3 comprises 14 residues. V dropped 0 bases and J dropped 6; count of bases not matched to a gene: 5. CDR3 region: CASSQDLLAFEQYF. The CDR3, as DNA: TGCGCCAGCAGCCAAGACCTACTAGCGTTCGAGCAGTACTTC.

The rearrangement links TRBV2 to TRBJ2-6, with TRBD2 matching 7 bases. V gave up 8 bases and J gave up 0 bases; unmatched junction bases: 7. This CDR3 comprises 16 residues. Germline V gene lookup returns CDR1 SNHLY and CDR2 FYNNEI. The CDR3 bases are TGTGCCAGCGGGGGGGACCGCAGCTCTGGGGCCAACGTCCTGACTTTC. Translated: CASGGDRSSGANVLTF.

The chain carries TRBV5-8 and TRBJ2-1; TRBD2 matches at 9 bases. The V gene end was trimmed by 0 bases and the J gene end by 8 bases; junction bases not matched to a gene: 9. CDR3 size: 16 residues. CDR1 is SGHTS, CDR2 YDEGEE, per germline. CDR3 sequence: CASSLGLGLALYEQFF. The CDR3 nucleotides are TGTGCCAGCAGCTTGGGATTGGGACTAGCCCTCTATGAGCAGTTCTTC.

With respect to this clone: The sample has other DNA sequences that encode this CDR3 too. The rearrangement uses TRBV19 and TRBJ2-7, with 10 bases fitting TRBD2. V gave up 1 base and J gave up 4 bases; unmatched junction bases: 1. The CDR3 sequence is 14 residues long. Germline V gives CDR1 LNHDA, CDR2 SQIVND (reference sequence). DNA of the CDR3: TGTGCCAGTAGTATAGGGACTAGCGGATACGAGCAGTACTTC. Amino acids: CASSIGTSGYEQYF. Variable domain in full (rest from reference TRBV19 and TRBJ2-7): DGGITQSPKYLFRKEGQNVTLSCEQNLNHDAMYWYRQDPGQGLRLIYYSQIVNDFQKGDIAEGYSVSREKKESFPLTVTSAQKNPTAFYLCASSIGTSGYEQYFGPGTRLTVT.

V gene TRBV29-1 combines with J gene TRBJ2-5; 10 nucleotides line up with TRBD2. V trimming: 6 bases; J trimming: 1 base; junction bases outside the gene matches: 5. CDR3 size: 14 residues. Germline CDR1 and CDR2: SQVTM and ANQGSEA. In DNA, the CDR3 is TGCAGCGTGAAAGGGACTAGCGTCCAAGAGACCCAGTACTTC. As protein: CSVKGTSVQETQYF.

The chain joins TRBV9 to TRBJ2-1, with 11 bases that match TRBD2. Trimming removed 1 base from V and 9 bases from J; junction bases left unmatched: 3. CDR3 length equals 14 residues. The germline gives CDR1 SGDLS, CDR2 YYNGEE. The CDR3 spells CASSVTSGSGEQFF. Written as DNA, the CDR3 is TGTGCCAGCAGCGTAACTAGCGGGAGCGGTGAGCAGTTCTTC.

The chain carries TRBV27 and TRBJ2-7; D might be TRBD1 or TRBD2, each matching 6 bases. CDR3 length equals 16 residues. V gave up 6 bases and J gave up 6 bases, with 24 bases separating them. Germline values: CDR1 MNHEY, CDR2 SMNVEV (reference sequence). The CDR3 DNA reads as TGTGCCAGCAGCCGAGGGGGGACATGGGATTTTGGCGAGCAGTACTTC. It encodes CASSRGGTWDFGEQYF.

The rearrangement links TRBV4-3 to TRBJ1-2, with a possible D match to TRBD1 (5 bases). Trimming left V 0 bases short and J 0 bases short, with 26 bases between. CDR1 LGHNA and CDR2 YSLEER come from the germline V gene. CDR3 length: 21 amino acids. The CDR3 loop reads CASSQDNTGETVPETNYGYTF. CDR3 DNA: TGCGCCAGCAGCCAAGATAATACGGGTGAGACAGTTCCTGAAACTAACTATGGCTACACCTTC.

The V gene is TRBV4-1, the J gene TRBJ1-2; D call uncertain. CDR1 MGHRA and CDR2 YSYEKL come from the germline V gene. V was clipped by 1 base and J by 10 bases, with 7 bases between them. The CDR3 is 11 residues long. CDR3 nucleotide sequence: TGCGCCAGCAGCCAAGGGTCCTTCTACACCTTC. Translation gives CASSQGSFYTF.

J is TRBJ2-1 and V is TRBV27, with 8 bases lining up with TRBD2. The length of the CDR3 is 16 residues. J gave up 0 bases and V 7 bases, and 8 bases lay outside the gene matches. The germline gives CDR1 MNHEY, CDR2 SMNVEV (reference sequence). CDR3 DNA sequence: TGTGCCAGCACCGCGCTAGGGACTAGCTCCTACAATGAGCAGTTCTTC. Amino acids: CASTALGTSSYNEQFF.

The J gene is TRBJ2-7, the V gene TRBV4-1; D is unresolved. Trimming removed 3 bases at V and 1 base at J, with 1 base between. From germline, CDR1 is MGHRA and CDR2 YSYEKL. The length of the CDR3 is 11 residues. The CDR3 nucleotides read TGCGCCAGCAGCCAGTCCTACGAGCAGTACTTC. As protein: CASSQSYEQYF.

This clone has a single count. The rearrangement uses TRBV7-2 and TRBJ2-1; 11 nucleotides match TRBD2. The CDR3 runs 17 residues. V dropped 5 bases and J dropped 4; count of bases not matched to a gene: 10. From germline, CDR1 is SGHTA and CDR2 FQGNSA. The CDR3 DNA follows: TGTGCCAGCAGCCTTACCTTAGCGGGAGGGATTTACAATGAGCAGTTCTTC. Translation gives CASSLTLAGGIYNEQFF.

The chain recombines TRBV7-8 with TRBJ2-7, with D possibly matching TRBD2 (5 bases). CDR1 and CDR2 from the germline V gene are SGHVS and FQNEAQ. The CDR3 runs to 15 residues. V shed 8 bases and J shed 6 bases, with 23 bases lying between them. The DNA for the CDR3 is TGTGCCAGCCTAGAGGACGGTATGACGGGGTCCGAGCAGTACTTC. Protein product: CASLEDGMTGSEQYF.

The chain has TRBV5-5 and TRBJ1-2; D call uncertain. V was clipped by 5 bases and J by 4 bases, with 12 bases between them. Germline assignment: CDR1 SGHKS and CDR2 YYEKEE (reference sequence). The CDR3 consists of 13 residues. CDR3 sequence: CASRWKEIYGYTF. The CDR3 DNA reads TGTGCCAGCAGGTGGAAGGAGATCTATGGCTACACCTTC.

J is TRBJ1-1 and V is TRBV29-1, with D perhaps TRBD1 (5 bases). This CDR3 comprises 16 residues. V lost 1 base and J 4 bases, leaving 19 bases between the germline ends. Germline loops: CDR1 SQVTM, CDR2 ANQGSEA. This CDR3 is CSVEALREGLGTEAFF. For the CDR3, the DNA is TGCAGCGTTGAAGCCCTACGGGAGGGGTTGGGCACTGAAGCTTTCTTT.